The source of this T cell receptor beta chain is a study of T-cell memory formation after mild COVID-19. Overall study findings and caveats: CD4+ bias marked clones expanding day 15 to 37, unlike balanced contracting clones.

TCRdb recomputed calls from the 5' RACE reads with MiXCR, one row per CDR3 protein. The sample consists of about 290,000 distinct CDR3 sequences, about 16% of them appearing once. Comment on this clonotype: No antigen is known for it.

The sequencing input was PBMCs or a T cell subset sorted from them (not recorded which). This TCR was recovered from a man aged 18 to 30 who had mild COVID-19 (a few samples of this study predate the infection). Cell type and time point are not known.

The CDR3 nucleotides are TGTGCCAGCAGCCGGACGGCAGATACGCAGTATTTT. Amino acids: CASSRTADTQYF. The chain joins TRBV5-4 to TRBJ2-3, with unresolved D. CDR1 is SGHNT, CDR2 YYREEE, per germline (reference sequence). Trimming removed 4 bases from V and 4 bases from J, with 7 bases in between. The CDR3 is made up of 12 amino acids.